These T cell receptor beta chains were read from a single sample in a study of cytotoxic CD8 clonotypes in ibrutinib-treated CLL. The protocol was immunoSEQ multiplex PCR, while the TCRdb copy is restricted to in-frame clones and leaves out a portion. Among approximately 150,000 clones, 84% were seen once, and the ten largest hold 3.5% to 5.5%. This material consisted of PBMCs, taken after 24 months of ibrutinib treatment. The receptors come from a human donor with chronic lymphocytic leukemia. The CDR3 runs from the conserved cysteine through the conserved F or W. Each record gives: V gene, D gene, clone size, J gene, CDR3 protein, CDR3 DNA. D genes are given only for firm matches. Only some rows state a clone size, as once, few, many or a class for expanded clones.

>TRBV7-2|TRBD1|NA|TRBJ2-7
CASSPRTGDEQYF
TGTGCCAGCAGCCCCCGGACAGGGGACGAGCAGTACTTC
>TRBV5-3|TRBD2|NA|TRBJ2-1
CARSLAPSGVNEQFF
TGTGCCAGAAGCTTGGCTCCTAGCGGGGTCAATGAGCAGTTCTTC
>TRBV6-5|TRBD1|NA|TRBJ2-7
CASRLTGGKENEQYF
TGTGCCAGCAGACTCACAGGGGGCAAGGAGAACGAGCAGTACTTC
>TRBV5-1|TRBD1|NA|TRBJ1-1
CASSRTGNTEAFF
TGCGCCAGCAGCCGGACAGGGAACACTGAAGCTTTCTTT
>TRBV6-1|TRBD1|NA|TRBJ1-1
CASSRDRLNTEAFF
TGTGCCAGCAGCAGGGACAGATTGAACACTGAAGCTTTCTTT
>TRBV29-1|TRBD2|NA|TRBJ2-5
CSVRTGGETQYF
TGCAGCGTACGGACGGGAGGGGAGACCCAGTACTTC
>TRBV7-2|TRBD1|NA|TRBJ2-6
CASRRQGVDHSGANVLTF
TGTGCCAGCAGACGACAGGGGGTGGACCACTCTGGGGCCAACGTCCTGACTTTC
>TRBV6-1|TRBD2|NA|TRBJ2-7
CASSEVERGAYEQYF
TGTGCCAGCAGTGAAGTGGAGCGGGGGGCCTACGAGCAGTACTTC
>TRBV5-1|NA|NA|TRBJ2-5
CASSFGGTQETQYF
TGCGCCAGCAGCTTCGGCGGAACCCAAGAGACCCAGTACTTC
>TRBV7-6|TRBD2|once|TRBJ2-1
CASSSRPLLAGGNEQFF
TGTGCCAGCAGCTCCAGGCCGTTACTAGCGGGAGGGAATGAGCAGTTCTTC
>TRBV5-5|TRBD1|NA|TRBJ2-1
CASSTRTGGKQFF
TGTGCCAGCAGCACCCGGACAGGGGGCAAGCAGTTCTTC
>TRBV9|NA|few|TRBJ1-4
CASSASIDEKLFF
TGTGCCAGCAGCGCGTCGATTGATGAAAAACTGTTTTTT
>TRBV14|TRBD1|NA|TRBJ2-1
CASSQEKGWSGRGHRNEQFF
TGTGCCAGCAGCCAAGAAAAAGGGTGGTCGGGCAGGGGGCACCGGAATGAGCAGTTCTTC
>TRBV19|NA|NA|TRBJ1-1
CASSASPSMNTEAFF
TGTGCCAGTAGTGCCAGTCCGAGTATGAACACTGAAGCTTTCTTT
>TRBV18|TRBD1|NA|TRBJ1-2
CASSPRDRGSNYGYTF
TGTGCCAGCTCCCCGCGGGACAGGGGGAGCAACTATGGCTACACCTTC
>TRBV7-9|TRBD1|NA|TRBJ2-1
CASSARDRGNEQFF
TGTGCCAGCAGCGCCCGGGACAGGGGTAATGAGCAGTTCTTC
>TRBV30|TRBD2|NA|TRBJ2-3
CAWTRRGLAADTQYF
TGTGCCTGGACCCGAAGGGGACTAGCAGCAGATACGCAGTATTTT
>TRBV7-2|NA|NA|TRBJ1-4
CASSLDRGTTNEKLFF
TGTGCCAGCAGCTTAGATAGGGGTACAACTAATGAAAAACTGTTTTTT
>TRBV29-1|NA|NA|TRBJ1-2
CSGGGGPRGGYTF
TGCAGCGGAGGCGGGGGGCCGAGGGGTGGCTACACCTTC
>TRBV4-3|NA|NA|TRBJ1-5
CASSQDLGWRQPQHF
TGCGCCAGCAGCCAAGATCTAGGGTGGCGCCAGCCCCAGCATTTT
>TRBV5-1|TRBD1|NA|TRBJ2-3
CASSPKTGGQNTQYF
TGCGCCAGCAGCCCAAAGACAGGGGGGCAGAATACGCAGTATTTT
>TRBV7-3|NA|NA|TRBJ1-1
CASSLTRGNTEAFF
TGTGCCAGCAGCTTAACTCGGGGGAACACTGAAGCTTTCTTT
>TRBV29-1|NA|once|TRBJ2-3
CSVGRDRSTDTQYF
TGCAGCGTTGGCCGGGACCGGAGCACAGATACGCAGTATTTT
>TRBV7-2|NA|NA|TRBJ1-2
CASSYETRGDYGYTF
TGTGCCAGCAGCTACGAAACTAGGGGCGACTATGGCTACACCTTC
>TRBV7-2|TRBD1|NA|TRBJ1-4
CASSSGTANEKLFF
TGTGCCAGCAGCTCCGGGACAGCTAATGAAAAACTGTTTTTT
>TRBV19|NA|few|TRBJ1-5
CASRGLNNQPQHF
TGTGCCAGTAGGGGACTTAACAATCAGCCCCAGCATTTT
>TRBV5-1|TRBD1|NA|TRBJ1-2
CASSSGTAQPGGYTF
TGCGCCAGCAGCTCGGGGACAGCACAGCCCGGTGGCTACACCTTC
>TRBV7-7|NA|NA|TRBJ1-1
CASSLRMNTEAFF
TGTGCCAGCAGCTTAAGGATGAACACTGAAGCTTTCTTT
>TRBV5-6|NA|NA|TRBJ2-2
CASSYDRSGELFF
TGTGCCAGCAGCTATGACAGGTCCGGGGAGCTGTTTTTT
>TRBV5-1|TRBD1|NA|TRBJ2-7
CASSFSPGQGYEQYF
TGCGCCAGCAGCTTCTCGCCTGGACAGGGCTACGAGCAGTACTTC
>TRBV7-3|NA|NA|TRBJ2-2
CASSPYGGNTGELFF
TGTGCCAGCAGCCCATACGGGGGGAACACCGGGGAGCTGTTTTTT
>TRBV18|NA|once|TRBJ1-5
CASSPGGTGSQPQHF
TGTGCCAGCTCACCGGGGGGGACGGGATCTCAGCCCCAGCATTTT
>TRBV9|NA|NA|TRBJ1-1
CASSRAGLDTEAFF
TGTGCCAGCAGCAGAGCAGGGTTGGACACTGAAGCTTTCTTT
>TRBV21-1|NA|NA|TRBJ2-7
CASSSRYTPYEQYF
TGTGCCAGCAGCTCCCGGTACACTCCCTACGAGCAGTACTTC
>TRBV6-1|NA|NA|TRBJ2-7
CASSFSGGEQYF
TGTGCCAGCAGTTTTAGCGGAGGGGAGCAGTACTTC
>TRBV18|NA|NA|TRBJ1-1
CASSPRATFDREAFF
TGTGCCAGCTCACCAAGAGCCACTTTTGACAGAGAAGCTTTCTTT
>TRBV28|TRBD1|NA|TRBJ1-5
CASSPHRGGGNQPQHF
TGTGCCAGCAGTCCACACAGGGGAGGGGGCAATCAGCCCCAGCATTTT
>TRBV5-5|NA|NA|TRBJ2-7
CASSPVLSAAYEQYF
TGTGCCAGCAGCCCGGTACTTTCGGCGGCCTACGAGCAGTACTTC
>TRBV2|NA|NA|TRBJ2-7
CASSDLGSYEQYF
TGTGCCAGCAGTGATTTGGGCAGCTACGAGCAGTACTTC
>TRBV7-2|NA|NA|TRBJ1-1
CASSSRGGLNTEAFF
TGTGCCAGCAGCTCCCGGGGGGGGTTGAACACTGAAGCTTTCTTT